The 24 T cell receptor beta chains in this list originate from one sample, sequenced in a study of cytotoxic CD8 clonotypes in ibrutinib-treated CLL. Assay: immunoSEQ multiplex PCR; the TCRdb copy retains only in-frame clones and omits some. Of about 160,000 clones in the sample, approximately 77% were seen once. Source: PBMCs, taken after 12 months of ibrutinib treatment. These TCRs come from a human donor with chronic lymphocytic leukemia.

The chain is built from TRBV5-4 and TRBJ2-1, with TRBD2 matching 9 bases. Germline V gene sequence: CDR1 SGHNT, CDR2 YYREEE (reference sequence). The CDR3 loop spans 16 amino acids. J was trimmed by 10 bases and V by 0 bases; bases with no gene match: 11. CDR3 residues: CASSLVGLAGSKEQFF. For the CDR3, the DNA is TGTGCCAGCAGCTTGGTTGGGCTAGCGGGAAGTAAAGAGCAGTTCTTC.

The rearrangement links TRBV4-1 to TRBJ2-5; TRBD1 is a possible D gene (5 bases). V was clipped by 1 base and J by 2 bases, with 20 bases between them. The germline gives CDR1 MGHRA, CDR2 YSYEKL. This CDR3 contains 18 residues. The CDR3 DNA follows: TGCGCCAGCAGCCAAGTTAGAGACAGAGACAAAGCACAAGAGACCCAGTACTTC. Translated, it gives CASSQVRDRDKAQETQYF.

The chain links TRBV28 to TRBJ1-4; 7 bases are shared with TRBD1. The CDR3 has 14 amino acids. The junction had 4 bases not matched to a gene; V was cut back by 1 base and J by 8 bases. In germline, CDR1 is MDHEN, CDR2 SYDVKM. The CDR3 DNA reads TGTGCCAGCAGTTTATATGAGGGGGCGGAAAAACTGTTTTTT. This encodes CASSLYEGAEKLFF.

The rearrangement joins TRBV28 to TRBJ1-2; no reliable D call. The CDR3 contains 14 residues. Trimming cost V 2 bases and J 0 bases, with 7 bases left between them. Germline V gene lookup returns CDR1 MDHEN and CDR2 SYDVKM. Written as DNA, the CDR3 is TGTGCCAGCAGTTTAGCCCAGGCTAACTATGGCTACACCTTC. It translates to CASSLAQANYGYTF.

The table lists this clone with a count of one. This chain joins TRBV19 and TRBJ1-6; 7 nucleotides match TRBD1. Germline trimming cut 5 bases from V and 0 bases from J; bases unmatched to any gene: 7. The CDR3 has 17 amino acids. Germline assignment: CDR1 LNHDA and CDR2 SQIVND (reference sequence). Here the CDR3 reads CASSGDSFSSYNSPLHF. In DNA, the CDR3 is TGTGCCAGTAGTGGGGACAGCTTCTCCTCCTATAATTCACCCCTCCACTTT. The full variable domain, rest sourced from reference TRBV19 and TRBJ1-6, is DGGITQSPKYLFRKEGQNVTLSCEQNLNHDAMYWYRQDPGQGLRLIYYSQIVNDFQKGDIAEGYSVSREKKESFPLTVTSAQKNPTAFYLCASSGDSFSSYNSPLHFGNGTRLTVT.

V and J are TRBV28 and TRBJ2-1; D not resolved. The V and J ends lost 6 bases and 7 bases respectively, with 10 bases between them. CDR3 size: 12 residues. The germline V gene has CDR1 MDHEN and CDR2 SYDVKM. The DNA of the CDR3 is TGTGCCAGCAGCCTTGTAAGGAATGAGCAGTTCTTC. Protein product: CASSLVRNEQFF.

The chain employs TRBV19 and TRBJ2-7; D may be TRBD1 (6 bases). The V end was cut by 6 bases, the J end by 5 bases, with 20 bases between. This CDR3 contains 15 residues. The V gene's germline CDR1 is LNHDA and CDR2 SQIVND (reference sequence). CDR3 sequence (DNA): TGTGCCAGTAGCCGACAGGTCCAGGCCACCGACGAGCAGTACTTC. It is translated as CASSRQVQATDEQYF.

This clone was observed a few times. Other DNA sequences within the sample encode an identical CDR3. V and J are TRBV9 and TRBJ2-1, with a possible D match to TRBD2 (6 bases). Germline loops: CDR1 SGDLS, CDR2 YYNGEE. This CDR3 spans 16 amino acids. V lost 0 bases, J lost 3 bases, and 13 bases lay in between. The CDR3 nucleotides read TGTGCCAGCAGCGTAGGGCGGGGCCCTCGCTACAATGAGCAGTTCTTC. It yields the protein CASSVGRGPRYNEQFF. Supplemented by reference TRBV9 and TRBJ2-1, the full variable domain reads DSGVTQTPKHLITATGQRVTLRCSPRSGDLSVYWYQQSLDQGLQFLIQYYNGEERAKGNILERFSAQQFPDLHSELNLSSLELGDSALYFCASSVGRGPRYNEQFFGPGTRLTVL.

The V gene is TRBV7-3, the J gene TRBJ2-7, with D unclear. This CDR3 spans 15 amino acids. Germline values: CDR1 SGHTA, CDR2 FQGTGA. V lost 4 bases and J lost 0, with 13 bases in between. CDR3 in amino acids: CASSSDPLVSYEQYF. CDR3 coding DNA: TGTGCCAGCAGCTCCGATCCGTTAGTCTCCTACGAGCAGTACTTC.

The chain joins TRBV28 to TRBJ2-4, with D possibly TRBD2 on 6 matching bases. Trimming took off 3 bases at V and 6 bases at J, with 15 bases between the two ends. The V gene's germline CDR1 is MDHEN and CDR2 SYDVKM. The CDR3 runs 15 residues. The CDR3 sequence is CASSFTGMGGNIQYF. The CDR3 DNA follows: TGTGCCAGCAGTTTTACGGGGATGGGGGGAAACATTCAGTACTTC. Full variable domain (missing parts from reference TRBV28 and TRBJ2-4): DVKVTQSSRYLVKRTGEKVFLECVQDMDHENMFWYRQDPGLGLRLIYFSYDVKMKEKGDIPEGYSVSREKKERFSLILESASTNQTSMYLCASSFTGMGGNIQYFGAGTRLSVL.

J is TRBJ2-7 and V is TRBV30; D may be TRBD1 or TRBD2 (5 bases each). In germline, CDR1 is GTSNPN, CDR2 SVGIG (reference sequence). Between the trimmed V and J ends, which lost 3 bases and 13 bases, there was a span of 22 bases. The CDR3 length is 13 residues. Here the CDR3 reads CAWRPGPWRSQYF. CDR3 nucleotide sequence: TGTGCCTGGAGACCGGGACCGTGGCGGTCGCAATACTTC.

The chain joins TRBV7-2 to TRBJ2-5; no reliable D call. V lost 1 base and J lost 0, with 6 bases in between. Germline V gives CDR1 SGHTA, CDR2 FQGNSA. This CDR3 spans 14 amino acids. The CDR3 protein is CASSLVRNQETQYF. Written as DNA, the CDR3 is TGTGCCAGCAGCTTAGTAAGGAACCAAGAGACCCAGTACTTC.

The rearrangement links TRBV6-1 to TRBJ2-6; D remains unclear. Germline CDR1 is MNHNS and CDR2 is SASEGT. The V gene lost 1 base and the J gene lost 0 bases, with 4 bases spanning the gap. The CDR3 contains 15 residues. CDR3 nucleotide sequence: TGTGCCAGCAGTGAAGAAGTCTCTGGGGCCAACGTCCTGACTTTC. This encodes CASSEEVSGANVLTF.

The chain is built from TRBV7-6 and TRBJ1-6, with 8 bases identical to TRBD1. CDR3 length: 14 amino acids. The V and J ends lost 5 bases and 10 bases, in that order; junction bases with no gene match: 7. Per germline, CDR1 SGHVS and CDR2 FNYEAQ. The CDR3 here is CASSPTGALSPLHF. For the CDR3, the DNA is TGTGCCAGCAGCCCGACAGGGGCCCTCTCACCCCTCCACTTT.

This sequence joins TRBV19 and TRBJ2-1; 8 nucleotides align to TRBD1. The ends lost 5 bases at V and 7 bases at J; junction bases unmatched: 13. The length of the CDR3 is 16 residues. Looked up from germline, CDR1 is LNHDA and CDR2 is SQIVND (reference sequence). CDR3 sequence (DNA): TGTGCCAGTAGTCGTGCAGGGGGCGCATTTTTAAATGAGCAGTTCTTC. Its protein product is CASSRAGGAFLNEQFF.

This clone was detected a few times. The chain carries TRBV7-9 and TRBJ1-6; no definite D call. The CDR3 length is 13 residues. Germline lookup yields CDR1 SEHNR and CDR2 FQNEAQ (reference sequence). V shed 8 bases and J shed 10 bases, with 15 bases lying between them. CDR3 residues: CASETMGGSPLHF. In nucleotides, the CDR3 is TGTGCCAGCGAGACCATGGGTGGCTCACCCCTCCACTTT.

Concerning this clone: The sample has other DNA sequences that encode this CDR3 too. The rearrangement uses TRBV7-2 and TRBJ2-7; a possible D gene is TRBD1 (5 bases). This CDR3 region has 11 residues. V was clipped by 2 bases and J by 6 bases, with 5 bases between them. Germline V gene data show CDR1 as SGHTA and CDR2 as FQGNSA. The CDR3 protein is CASSLRGEQYF. The CDR3 DNA is TGTGCCAGCAGCTTAAGGGGCGAGCAGTACTTC.

J is TRBJ1-4 and V is TRBV7-9; TRBD1 is a possible D gene (6 bases). Germline V gives CDR1 SEHNR, CDR2 FQNEAQ (reference sequence). The CDR3 runs 16 residues. Trimming took off 4 bases at V and 6 bases at J, with 18 bases between the two ends. CDR3 residues: CASSSAVGARDEKLFF. The CDR3 nucleotides read TGTGCCAGCAGCTCCGCGGTGGGGGCGAGGGATGAAAAACTGTTTTTT.

The genes are TRBV5-1 and TRBJ2-5; D uncertain. CDR1 and CDR2 (germline): SGHRS, YFSETQ. The CDR3 spans 15 residues. V lost 2 bases, J lost 5 bases, and 16 bases lay in between. CDR3 in DNA: TGCGCCAGCAGCTTTCAATCGCGATTGCACGAGACCCAGTACTTC. Its translation is CASSFQSRLHETQYF.

On this clone: Other DNA sequences from this sample encode an identical CDR3 as well. The rearrangement uses TRBV28 and TRBJ1-1, with unresolved D. Germline loops: CDR1 MDHEN, CDR2 SYDVKM. The ends were cut back, 5 bases at V and 0 bases at J, with 4 bases in the middle. CDR3 length equals 12 residues. DNA of the CDR3: TGTGCCAGCAGTCTATTGAACACTGAAGCTTTCTTT. Amino acid sequence: CASSLLNTEAFF.

This clone is a singleton in its sample. The chain links TRBV5-1 to TRBJ2-3; D uncertain. The germline CDR1 and CDR2 sequences are SGHRS and YFSETQ. Trimming shortened V by 1 base and J by 8 bases, and 17 bases separated the two germline ends. CDR3 length equals 15 residues. CDR3 in amino acids: CASSLKQSELGTQYF. The CDR3 region has the DNA TGCGCCAGCAGCTTGAAGCAGAGTGAGCTTGGTACGCAGTATTTT.

The chain uses TRBV15 and TRBJ2-7, with D possibly TRBD1 on 6 matching bases. Germline V gene lookup returns CDR1 LNHNV and CDR2 YYDKDF (reference sequence). The CDR3 extends over 14 amino acids. V lost 1 base and J lost 4, with 11 bases in between. CDR3 in amino acids: CATSRGAGVYEQYF. The CDR3 DNA is TGTGCCACCAGCAGAGGGGCAGGGGTATACGAGCAGTACTTC.

This chain connects TRBV5-1 to TRBJ1-2; D unresolved. This CDR3 region has 13 residues. V was pared by 0 bases and J by 5 bases, with 8 bases between. From germline, CDR1 is SGHRS and CDR2 YFSETQ. The CDR3 DNA is TGCGCCAGCAGCTTGGGATTGGTTTATGGCTACACCTTC. Residues: CASSLGLVYGYTF.

The chain carries TRBV19 and TRBJ1-1; 7 bases line up with TRBD1. Germline CDR1 and CDR2: LNHDA and SQIVND (reference sequence). This CDR3 contains 15 residues. The V and J ends lost 5 bases and 1 base, in that order; junction bases with no gene match: 7. CDR3 sequence: CASSPQDRRNTEAFF. CDR3 nucleotide sequence: TGTGCCAGTAGTCCCCAGGACAGGCGGAACACTGAAGCTTTCTTT.